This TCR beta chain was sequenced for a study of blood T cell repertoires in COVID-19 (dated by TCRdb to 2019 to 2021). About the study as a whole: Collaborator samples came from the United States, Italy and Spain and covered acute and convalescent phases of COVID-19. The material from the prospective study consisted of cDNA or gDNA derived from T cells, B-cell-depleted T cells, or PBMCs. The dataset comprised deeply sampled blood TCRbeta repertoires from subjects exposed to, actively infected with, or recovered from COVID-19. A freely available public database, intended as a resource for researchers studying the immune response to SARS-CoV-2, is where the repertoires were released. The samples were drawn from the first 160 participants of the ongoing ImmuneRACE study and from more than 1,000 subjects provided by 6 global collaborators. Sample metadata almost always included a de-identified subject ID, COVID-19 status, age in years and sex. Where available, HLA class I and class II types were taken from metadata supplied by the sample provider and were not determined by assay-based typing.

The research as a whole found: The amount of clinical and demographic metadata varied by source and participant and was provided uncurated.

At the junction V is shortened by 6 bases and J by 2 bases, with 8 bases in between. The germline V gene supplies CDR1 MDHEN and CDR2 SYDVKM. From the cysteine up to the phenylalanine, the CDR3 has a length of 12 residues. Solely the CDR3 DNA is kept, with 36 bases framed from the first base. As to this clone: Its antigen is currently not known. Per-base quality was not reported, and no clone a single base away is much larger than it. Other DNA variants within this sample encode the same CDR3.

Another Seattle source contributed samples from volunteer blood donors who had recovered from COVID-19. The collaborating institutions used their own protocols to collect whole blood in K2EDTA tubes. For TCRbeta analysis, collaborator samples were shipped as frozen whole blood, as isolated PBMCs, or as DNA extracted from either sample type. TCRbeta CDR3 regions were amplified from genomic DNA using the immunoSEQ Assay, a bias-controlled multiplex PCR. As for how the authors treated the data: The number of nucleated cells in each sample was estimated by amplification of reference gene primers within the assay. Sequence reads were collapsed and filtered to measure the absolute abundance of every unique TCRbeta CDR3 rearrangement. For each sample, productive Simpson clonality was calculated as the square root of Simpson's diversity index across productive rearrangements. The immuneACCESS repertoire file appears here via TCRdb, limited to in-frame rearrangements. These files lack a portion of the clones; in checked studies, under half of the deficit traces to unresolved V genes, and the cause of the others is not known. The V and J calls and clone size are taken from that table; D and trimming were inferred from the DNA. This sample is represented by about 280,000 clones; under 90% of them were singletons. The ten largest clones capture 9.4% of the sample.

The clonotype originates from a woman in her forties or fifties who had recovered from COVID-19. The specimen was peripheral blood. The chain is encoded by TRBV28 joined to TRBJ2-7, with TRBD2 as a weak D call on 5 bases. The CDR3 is CASSSGTYEQYF. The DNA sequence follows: TGTGCCAGCAGCTCCGGGACCTACGAGCAGTACTTC. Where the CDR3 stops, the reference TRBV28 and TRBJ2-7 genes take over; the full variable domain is DVKVTQSSRYLVKRTGEKVFLECVQDMDHENMFWYRQDPGLGLRLIYFSYDVKMKEKGDIPEGYSVSREKKERFSLILESASTNQTSMYLCASSSGTYEQYFGPGTRLTVT.